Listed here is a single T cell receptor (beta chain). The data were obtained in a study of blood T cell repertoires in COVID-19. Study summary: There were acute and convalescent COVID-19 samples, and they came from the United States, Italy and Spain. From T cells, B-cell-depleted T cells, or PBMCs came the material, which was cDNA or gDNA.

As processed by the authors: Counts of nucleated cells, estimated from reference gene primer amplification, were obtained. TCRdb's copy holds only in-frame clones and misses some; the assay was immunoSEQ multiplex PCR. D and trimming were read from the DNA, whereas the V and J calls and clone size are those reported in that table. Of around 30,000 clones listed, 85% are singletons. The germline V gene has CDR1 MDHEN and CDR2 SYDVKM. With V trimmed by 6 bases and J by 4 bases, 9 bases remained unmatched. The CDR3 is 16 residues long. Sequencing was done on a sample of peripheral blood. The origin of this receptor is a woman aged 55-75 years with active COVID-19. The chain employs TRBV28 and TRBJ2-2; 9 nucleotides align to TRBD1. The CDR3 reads CASSFKTGGLTGELFF. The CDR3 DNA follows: TGTGCCAGCAGCTTCAAGACAGGGGGACTCACCGGGGAGCTGTTTTTT.